The clone carrying this T cell receptor (beta chain) is a singleton in its sample. Sequencing used immunoSEQ multiplex PCR; TCRdb keeps in-frame clones, though not all of them. The profile covers about 140,000 clones, with more than 75% appearing a single time and 3.1% taken by the ten largest. The record originates from a study of T cell responses to AZD1222 COVID-19 vaccine. Germline CDR1 LNHDA, CDR2 SQIVND (reference sequence). This CDR3 contains 13 residues. The V gene end was trimmed by 4 bases and the J gene end by 10 bases; junction bases not matched to a gene: 9. Specimen: peripheral blood, collected 28 days after the second AZD1222 dose. The receptor's source is an adult who received the AZD1222 COVID-19 vaccine. The chain links TRBV19 to TRBJ1-1, with 7 nucleotides matching TRBD1. CDR3 protein: CASSNDREIGAFF. The CDR3 coding sequence is TGTGCCAGTAGTAACGACAGGGAAATAGGAGCTTTCTTT.